This TCR beta chain was found in a study of beta chain features in type 1 diabetes. Study results and limitations: Shorter TCRB CDR3s, moderately but significantly so, were found in Type 1 diabetes patients in all four CD4+ subsets.

Reverse transcribing all isolated RNA meant expressed TCRB transcripts were sequenced. Sequencing used immunoSEQ multiplex PCR; TCRdb keeps in-frame clones, though not all of them. There are approximately 160,000 clones in the sample; just over 9% occur only once, and 2.3% lies in the top ten. On average, the one heparinised blood draw given by each donor was approximately 120 mL. This CDR3 comprises 14 residues. With 5 bases clipped from V and 2 bases from J, the junction kept 5 bases outside the gene matches. Per germline, CDR1 SGHTA and CDR2 FQGNSA. This clone was counted between two and nine times. The antigen is undetermined.

V gene TRBV7-2 combines with J gene TRBJ2-7; 8 bases match TRBD1. This clonotype was sampled from a woman between 18 and 30 years old in good health. Sequencing used central memory CD4+ T cells from blood. The CDR3 bases are TGTGCCAGCAGCCAAGGACAGGGCCCCTACGAGCAGTACTTC. Amino acids: CASSQGQGPYEQYF.